This paragraph reports one T cell receptor (beta chain). The data belong to a study of blood T cell repertoires in COVID-19. Overall study: The United States, Italy and Spain were the sources of the acute and convalescent COVID-19 samples. T cells, B-cell-depleted T cells, or PBMCs provided the cDNA or gDNA that served as material.

In the original analysis: Reference gene primer amplification gave estimated nucleated cell counts. Using immunoSEQ multiplex PCR, the repertoire was profiled, and TCRdb retains in-frame clones only, with some absent. V and J calls and clone size are copied from that table; D and trimming were computed from the DNA. The sample shows around 280,000 clones, roughly 86% of them seen only once. What was sequenced was peripheral blood. This receptor was identified in a woman under 40 who had recovered from COVID-19.

The CDR3 nucleotides read TGTGCCAGCAGTGAATACGAAACAGGCCCCCCCTACGAGCAGTACTTC. This codes for CASSEYETGPPYEQYF. This chain links TRBV6-1 with TRBJ2-7; a possible D gene is TRBD1 (5 bases). CDR1 is MNHNS and CDR2 is SASEGT in the germline V gene. The CDR3 is 16 amino acids. V was shortened by 2 bases and J by 2 bases, with 16 bases between the two germline ends.